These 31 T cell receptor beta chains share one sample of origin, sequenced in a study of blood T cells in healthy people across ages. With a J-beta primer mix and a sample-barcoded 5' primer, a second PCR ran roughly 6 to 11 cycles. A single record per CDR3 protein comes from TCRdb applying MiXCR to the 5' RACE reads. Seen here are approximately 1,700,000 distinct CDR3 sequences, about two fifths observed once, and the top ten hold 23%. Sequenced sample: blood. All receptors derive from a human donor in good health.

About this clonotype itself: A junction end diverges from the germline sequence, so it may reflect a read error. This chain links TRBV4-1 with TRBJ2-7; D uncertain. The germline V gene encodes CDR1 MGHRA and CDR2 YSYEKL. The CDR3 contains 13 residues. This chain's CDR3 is CANSQAPGGEQYF. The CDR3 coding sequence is TGCGCCAACAGCCAAGCTCCGGGCGGCGAGCAGTACTTC.

The CDR3 DNA reads as TGCAGTGCTAAGGACACTAGCAATCAGCCCCAGCATTTT. Translating gives CSAKDTSNQPQHF. The rearrangement joins TRBV20-1 to TRBJ1-5, with D perhaps matching TRBD1 (5 bases). This CDR3 comprises 13 residues. Germline lookup yields CDR1 DFQATT and CDR2 SNEGSKA (reference sequence). The germline V and J ends were trimmed by 4 bases and 0 bases, with 7 bases remaining between them.

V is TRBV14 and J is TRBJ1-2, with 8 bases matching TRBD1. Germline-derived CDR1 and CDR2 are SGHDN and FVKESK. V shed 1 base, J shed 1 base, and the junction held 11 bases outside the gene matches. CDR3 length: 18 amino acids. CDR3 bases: TGTGCCAGCAGCCAAGGAATCGTCCCGGGACAGGTTAACTATGGCTACACCTTC. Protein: CASSQGIVPGQVNYGYTF.

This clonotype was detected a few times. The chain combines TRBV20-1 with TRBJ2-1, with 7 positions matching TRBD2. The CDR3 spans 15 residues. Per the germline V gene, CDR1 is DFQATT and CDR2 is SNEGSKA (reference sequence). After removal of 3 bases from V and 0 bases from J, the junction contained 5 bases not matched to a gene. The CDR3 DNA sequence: TGCAGTGCTAGTTTGCCGGGGGGCTCCTACAATGAGCAGTTCTTC. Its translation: CSASLPGGSYNEQFF.

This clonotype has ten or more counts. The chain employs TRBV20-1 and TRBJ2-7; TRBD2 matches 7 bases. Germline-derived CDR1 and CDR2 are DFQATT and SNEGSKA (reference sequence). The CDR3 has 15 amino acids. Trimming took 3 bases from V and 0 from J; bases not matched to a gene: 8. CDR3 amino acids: CSARYAAGSSYEQYF. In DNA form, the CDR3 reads TGCAGTGCTAGGTACGCAGCGGGGTCCTCCTACGAGCAGTACTTC.

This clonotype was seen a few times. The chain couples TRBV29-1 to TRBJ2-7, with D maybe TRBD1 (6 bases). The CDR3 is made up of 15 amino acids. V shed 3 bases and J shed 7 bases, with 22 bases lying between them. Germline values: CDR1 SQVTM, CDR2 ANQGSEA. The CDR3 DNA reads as TGCAGCGTTGATAGGGGGTTCGCCCCATATCGGGAGCAGTACTTC. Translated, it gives CSVDRGFAPYREQYF.

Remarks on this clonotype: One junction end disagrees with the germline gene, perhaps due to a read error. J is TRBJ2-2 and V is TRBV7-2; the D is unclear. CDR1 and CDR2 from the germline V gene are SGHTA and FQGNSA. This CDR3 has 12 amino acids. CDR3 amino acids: CACSLGIGELFF. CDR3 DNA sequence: TGTGCCTGCAGCTTAGGAATCGGGGAGCTGTTTTTT.

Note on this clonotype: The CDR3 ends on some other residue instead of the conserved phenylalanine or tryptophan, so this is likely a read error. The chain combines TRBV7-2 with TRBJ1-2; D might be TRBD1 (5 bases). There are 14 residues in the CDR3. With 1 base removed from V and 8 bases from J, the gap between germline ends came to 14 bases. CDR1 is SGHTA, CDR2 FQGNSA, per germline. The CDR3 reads CASSLVSGLEGYTV. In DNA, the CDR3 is TGTGCCAGCAGCTTAGTCTCGGGACTTGAAGGCTACACCGTC.

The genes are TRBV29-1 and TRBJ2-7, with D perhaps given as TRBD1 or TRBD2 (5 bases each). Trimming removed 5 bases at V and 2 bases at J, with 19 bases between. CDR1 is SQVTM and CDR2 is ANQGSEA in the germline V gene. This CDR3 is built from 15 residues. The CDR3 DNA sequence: TGCAGCGTTATAGGGGATCCGAGGGGTACCTACGAGCAGTACTTC. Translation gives CSVIGDPRGTYEQYF.

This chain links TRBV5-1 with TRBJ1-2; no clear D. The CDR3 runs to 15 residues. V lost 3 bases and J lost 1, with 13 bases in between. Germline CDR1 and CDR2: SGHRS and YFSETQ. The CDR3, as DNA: TGCGCCAGCAGCTGGGGTTCGGAGGATAACTATGGCTACACCTTC. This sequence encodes CASSWGSEDNYGYTF.

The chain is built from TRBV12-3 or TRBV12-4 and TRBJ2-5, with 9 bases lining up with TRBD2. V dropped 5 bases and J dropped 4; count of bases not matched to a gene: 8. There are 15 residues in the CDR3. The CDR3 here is CASSPPAGGIETQYF. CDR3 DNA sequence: TGTGCCAGCAGTCCCCCAGCGGGGGGCATAGAGACCCAGTACTTC.

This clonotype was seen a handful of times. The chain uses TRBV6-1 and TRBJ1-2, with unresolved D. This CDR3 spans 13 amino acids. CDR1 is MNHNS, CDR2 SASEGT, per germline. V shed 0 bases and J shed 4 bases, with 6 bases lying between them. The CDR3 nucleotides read TGTGCCAGCAGTGAAGCGCGTCTCTATGGCTACACCTTC. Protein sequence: CASSEARLYGYTF.

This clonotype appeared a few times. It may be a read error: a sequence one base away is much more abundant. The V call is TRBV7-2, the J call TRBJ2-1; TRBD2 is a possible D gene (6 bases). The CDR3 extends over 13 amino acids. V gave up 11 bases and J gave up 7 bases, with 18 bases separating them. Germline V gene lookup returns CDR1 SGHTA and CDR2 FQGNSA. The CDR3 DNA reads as TGTGCCGGCGGGACCTCGCGCGGGAATGAGCAGTTCTTC. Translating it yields CAGGTSRGNEQFF.

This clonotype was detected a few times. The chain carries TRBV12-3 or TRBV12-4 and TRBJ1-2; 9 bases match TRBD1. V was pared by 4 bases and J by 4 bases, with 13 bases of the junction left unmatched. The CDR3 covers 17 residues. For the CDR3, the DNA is TGTGCCAGCAGTTCATACCTAAGACAGGGGGGGTTCTATGGCTACACCTTC. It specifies CASSSYLRQGGFYGYTF.

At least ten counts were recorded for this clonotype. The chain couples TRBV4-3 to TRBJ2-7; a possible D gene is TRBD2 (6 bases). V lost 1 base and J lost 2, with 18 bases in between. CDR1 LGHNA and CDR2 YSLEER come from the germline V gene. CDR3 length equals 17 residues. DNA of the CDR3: TGCGCCAGCAGCCAAGTGGCATCTGCGGGGTATCCCTACGAGCAGTACTTC. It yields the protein CASSQVASAGYPYEQYF.

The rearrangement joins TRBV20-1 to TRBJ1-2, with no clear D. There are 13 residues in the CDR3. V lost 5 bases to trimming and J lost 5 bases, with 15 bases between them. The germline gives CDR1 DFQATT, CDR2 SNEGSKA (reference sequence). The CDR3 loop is CSAQSQARYGYTF. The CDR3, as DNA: TGCAGTGCTCAGAGCCAGGCCCGTTATGGCTACACCTTC.

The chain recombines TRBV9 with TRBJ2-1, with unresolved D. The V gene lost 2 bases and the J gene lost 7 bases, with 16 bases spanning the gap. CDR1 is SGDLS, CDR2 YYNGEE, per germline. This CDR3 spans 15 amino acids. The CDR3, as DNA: TGTGCCAGCAGCGTTCTCTCTTCGGTCGGGAATGAGCAGTTCTTC. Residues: CASSVLSSVGNEQFF.

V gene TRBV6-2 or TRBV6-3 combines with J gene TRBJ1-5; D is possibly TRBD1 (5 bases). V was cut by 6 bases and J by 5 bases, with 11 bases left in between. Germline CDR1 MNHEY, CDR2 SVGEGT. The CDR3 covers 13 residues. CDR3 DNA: TGTGCCAGCAGAAAGGGGATGGATCAGCCCCAGCATTTT. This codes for CASRKGMDQPQHF.

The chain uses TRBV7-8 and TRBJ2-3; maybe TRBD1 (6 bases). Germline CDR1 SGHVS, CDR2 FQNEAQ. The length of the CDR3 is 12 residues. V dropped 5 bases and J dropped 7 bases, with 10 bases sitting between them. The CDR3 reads CASSLGAYTQYF. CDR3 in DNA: TGTGCCAGCAGCCTGGGGGCATATACGCAGTATTTT.

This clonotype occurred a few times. The DNA of the CDR3 is TGCAGTGCTAGAGATGCCGCGGCTGGGGCCAACGTCCTGACTTTC. Amino acids: CSARDAAAGANVLTF. The V gene is TRBV20-1, the J gene TRBJ2-6; D unclear. The CDR3 is 15 residues long. Trimming took 0 bases from V and 2 from J, leaving 8 bases between them. Germline V lookup: CDR1 DFQATT, CDR2 SNEGSKA (reference sequence).

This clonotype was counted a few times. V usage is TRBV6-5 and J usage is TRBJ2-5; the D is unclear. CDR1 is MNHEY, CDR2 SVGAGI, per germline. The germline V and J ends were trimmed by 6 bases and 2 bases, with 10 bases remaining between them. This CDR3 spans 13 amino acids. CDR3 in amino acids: CASSPSSQETQYF. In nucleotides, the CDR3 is TGTGCCAGCAGCCCCAGTAGTCAAGAGACCCAGTACTTC.

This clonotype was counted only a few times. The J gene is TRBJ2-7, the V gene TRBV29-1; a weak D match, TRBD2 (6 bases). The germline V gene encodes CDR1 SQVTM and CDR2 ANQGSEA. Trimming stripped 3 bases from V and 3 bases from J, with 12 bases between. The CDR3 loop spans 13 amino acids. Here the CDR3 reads CSVEEGGDYEQYF. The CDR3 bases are TGCAGCGTTGAGGAGGGCGGTGACTACGAGCAGTACTTC.

The CDR3 loop is CSVTPQGSSAFF. The CDR3 coding sequence is TGCAGCGTGACTCCTCAGGGCTCGTCAGCTTTCTTT. The V call is TRBV29-1, the J call TRBJ1-1; D perhaps matches TRBD1 (5 bases). V was pared by 6 bases and J by 10 bases, with 18 bases between. The CDR3 is made up of 12 amino acids. Germline loops: CDR1 SQVTM, CDR2 ANQGSEA.

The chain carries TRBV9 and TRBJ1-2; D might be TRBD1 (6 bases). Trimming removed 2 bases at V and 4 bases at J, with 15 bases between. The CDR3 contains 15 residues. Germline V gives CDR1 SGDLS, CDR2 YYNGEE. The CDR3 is CASSVSGGGPYGYTF. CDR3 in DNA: TGTGCCAGCAGCGTCTCCGGGGGCGGCCCCTATGGCTACACCTTC. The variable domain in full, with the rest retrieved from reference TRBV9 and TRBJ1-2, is DSGVTQTPKHLITATGQRVTLRCSPRSGDLSVYWYQQSLDQGLQFLIQYYNGEERAKGNILERFSAQQFPDLHSELNLSSLELGDSALYFCASSVSGGGPYGYTFGSGTRLTVV.

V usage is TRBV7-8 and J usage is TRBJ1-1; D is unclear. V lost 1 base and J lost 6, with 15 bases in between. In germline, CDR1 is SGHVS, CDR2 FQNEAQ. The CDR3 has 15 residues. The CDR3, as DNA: TGTGCCAGCAGCTTAGTTTTTCAAGGTTTGGCTGAAGCTTTCTTT. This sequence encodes CASSLVFQGLAEAFF.

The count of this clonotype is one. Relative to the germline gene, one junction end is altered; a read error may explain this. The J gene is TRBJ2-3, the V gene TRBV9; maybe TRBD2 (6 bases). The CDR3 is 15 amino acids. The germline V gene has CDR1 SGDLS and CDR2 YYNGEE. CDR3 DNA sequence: TGTGCCAGCAGCTGGAGGGGCGGTCACACAGATACGCGGTATTTT. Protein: CASSWRGGHTDTRYF. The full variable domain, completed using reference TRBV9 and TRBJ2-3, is DSGVTQTPKHLITATGQRVTLRCSPRSGDLSVYWYQQSLDQGLQFLIQYYNGEERAKGNILERFSAQQFPDLHSELNLSSLELGDSALYFCASSWRGGHTDTRYFGPGTRLTVL.

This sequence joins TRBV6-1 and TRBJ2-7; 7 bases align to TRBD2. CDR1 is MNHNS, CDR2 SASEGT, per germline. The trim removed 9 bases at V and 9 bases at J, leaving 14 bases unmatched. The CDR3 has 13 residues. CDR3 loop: CASTRPGGSGQYF. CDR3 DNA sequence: TGTGCCAGTACGCGTCCGGGGGGTTCCGGGCAGTACTTC.

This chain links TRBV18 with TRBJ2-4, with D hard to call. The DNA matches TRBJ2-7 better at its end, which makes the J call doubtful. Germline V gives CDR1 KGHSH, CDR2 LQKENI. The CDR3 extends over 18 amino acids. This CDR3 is CASSPMVVETPRWDEQYF. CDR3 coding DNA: TGTGCCAGCTCACCAATGGTGGTCGAGACACCCCGTTGGGACGAGCAGTACTTC.

This CDR3 reads CSVGIGGETQYF. The CDR3 nucleotides read TGCAGCGTAGGGATTGGGGGAGAGACCCAGTACTTC. The V gene is TRBV29-1, the J gene TRBJ2-5, with D perhaps TRBD1 or TRBD2 (5 bases each). V dropped 6 bases and J dropped 4 bases, with 12 bases sitting between them. The length of the CDR3 is 12 residues. Per germline, CDR1 SQVTM and CDR2 ANQGSEA.

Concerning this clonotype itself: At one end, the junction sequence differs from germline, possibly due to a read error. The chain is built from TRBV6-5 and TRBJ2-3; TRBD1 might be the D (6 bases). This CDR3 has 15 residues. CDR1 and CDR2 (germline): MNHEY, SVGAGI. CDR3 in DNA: TGTGCCAGCAGTTACCAACCGACAGGCACAGATACGCAGGATTTT. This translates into CASSYQPTGTDTQDF.

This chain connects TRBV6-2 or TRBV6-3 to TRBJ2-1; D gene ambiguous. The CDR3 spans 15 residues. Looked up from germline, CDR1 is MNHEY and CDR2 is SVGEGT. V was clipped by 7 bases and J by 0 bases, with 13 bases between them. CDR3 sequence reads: CASNPQGNSYNEQFF. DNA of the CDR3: TGTGCCAGCAACCCCCAAGGTAACTCCTACAATGAGCAGTTCTTC.